One and the same sample provided the 23 T cell receptor beta chains below, sequenced in a study of CD8+CD57+ T cells in acquired aplastic anemia. Genomic DNA constituted the template upon which TCR beta VDJ and CDR3 profiling was performed. TCRdb re-analysed the reads in MiXCR, keeping a single row per CDR3 protein. The sample lists fewer than 200,000 distinct CDR3 sequences, 70% to 80% occurring once. Patients chosen for sequencing had CD8+CD57+ cells that had expanded, as shown by flow cytometry. The specimen was sorted CD4+, CD8+, or CD8+CD57+ T cells (not recorded which) from PBMCs. Every receptor here comes from a human donor with aplastic anemia.

This clonotype was seen more than once but under ten times. V is TRBV9 and J is TRBJ2-1, with 9 bases matching TRBD2. The CDR3 length is 18 residues. Germline CDR1 reads SGDLS; CDR2 reads YYNGEE. Trimming at V came to 0 bases and at J to 12 bases, leaving 19 bases not matched to a gene. The CDR3 region has the DNA TGTGCCAGCAGCGTAGCTACCCTCGCGGGAGGGGGTGAGGCATTGCAGTTCTTC. Protein: CASSVATLAGGGEALQFF.

This clonotype was detected only a few times. The chain recombines TRBV2 with TRBJ2-1; 7 nucleotides line up with TRBD2. V gave up 0 bases and J gave up 2 bases; unmatched junction bases: 4. This CDR3 has 16 amino acids. Germline V gene lookup returns CDR1 SNHLY and CDR2 FYNNEI. The CDR3 DNA sequence: TGTGCCAGCAGTGAAGCCGGGCGGGGGACCTACAATGAGCAGTTCTTC. Protein sequence: CASSEAGRGTYNEQFF.

This clonotype was recorded only once. The rearrangement joins TRBV10-2 to TRBJ1-5; no clear D gene. There are 12 residues in the CDR3. The V and J ends lost 2 bases and 6 bases respectively, with 5 bases between them. CDR1 is WSHSY and CDR2 is SAAADI in the germline V gene. The CDR3 sequence: CASSEAGQPQHF. CDR3 in DNA: TGCGCCAGCAGTGAGGCGGGTCAGCCCCAGCATTTT.

This sequence joins TRBV2 and TRBJ1-1, with D hard to call. Germline V gene data show CDR1 as SNHLY and CDR2 as FYNNEI. V lost 6 bases and J 0 bases, leaving 14 bases between the germline ends. The CDR3 totals 15 residues. The CDR3 DNA sequence: TGTGCCAGCAGAGCCGAAGAGGGAATGAACACTGAAGCTTTCTTT. The encoded protein is CASRAEEGMNTEAFF.

This clonotype was counted a few times. This rearrangement joins TRBV7-9 to TRBJ2-5; D is uncertain. The CDR3 is made up of 12 amino acids. The V end lost 5 bases, the J end lost 2 bases, and 6 bases lay between the germline ends. Germline CDR1 reads SEHNR; CDR2 reads FQNEAQ (reference sequence). The CDR3 coding sequence is TGTGCCAGCAGCAAATCACAAGAGACCCAGTACTTC. Its protein product is CASSKSQETQYF.

The chain carries TRBV5-5 and TRBJ1-1, with D tentatively TRBD1 (5 bases). V was pared by 7 bases and J by 0 bases, with 16 bases between. This CDR3 comprises 15 residues. From germline, CDR1 is SGHKS and CDR2 YYEKEE (reference sequence). The CDR3 nucleotides read TGTGCCAGCGCACCCTTGGGACTATTGAACACTGAAGCTTTCTTT. It translates to CASAPLGLLNTEAFF. The full variable domain, with the rest looked up from reference TRBV5-5 and TRBJ1-1, is DAGVTQSPTHLIKTRGQQVTLRCSPISGHKSVSWYQQVLGQGPQFIFQYYEKEERGRGNFPDRFSARQFPNYSSELNVNALLLGDSALYLCASAPLGLLNTEAFFGQGTRLTVV.

This clonotype was detected only a few times. The gene calls are TRBV29-1 and TRBJ2-4, with D possibly matching TRBD2 (6 bases). The V end was cut by 3 bases, the J end by 7 bases, with 13 bases between. The CDR3 runs 13 residues. In germline, CDR1 is SQVTM, CDR2 ANQGSEA. CDR3 amino acids: CSVDGGVGNIQYF. The DNA of the CDR3 is TGCAGCGTTGACGGCGGGGTAGGGAACATTCAGTACTTC.

A note on this clonotype: Mismatch with germline at one junction end may stem from a read error. The chain links TRBV10-3 to TRBJ1-2; the D is unclear. The CDR3 spans 13 residues. Germline loops: CDR1 ENHRY, CDR2 SYGVKD. Here the CDR3 reads CAIRELGGNGYTF. The CDR3 DNA reads as TGTGCCATCAGGGAGTTGGGCGGTAATGGCTACACCTTC.

The gene calls are TRBV29-1 and TRBJ2-7; 7 nucleotides line up with TRBD1. The germline CDR1 and CDR2 sequences are SQVTM and ANQGSEA. Germline trimming cut 5 bases from V and 1 base from J; bases unmatched to any gene: 5. This CDR3 is built from 13 residues. The CDR3 protein is CSVPGTESYEQYF. The CDR3 DNA is TGCAGCGTTCCAGGGACAGAATCCTACGAGCAGTACTTC.

The chain uses TRBV2 and TRBJ1-3; 7 bases fit TRBD1. Per germline, CDR1 SNHLY and CDR2 FYNNEI. CDR3 length equals 15 residues. Trimming removed 6 bases from V and 0 bases from J; junction bases left unmatched: 5. The CDR3 here is CASSVRDSSGNTIYF. CDR3 nucleotide sequence: TGTGCCAGCAGCGTAAGGGACAGCTCTGGAAACACCATATATTTT.

To note about this clonotype: Sequence at one end of the junction differs from germline and may be a read error. The J gene is TRBJ1-1, the V gene TRBV4-3; the D is unclear. CDR1 is LGHNA and CDR2 is YSLEER in the germline V gene. The CDR3 is 15 amino acids. The CDR3 loop is CANSQEAGPNTEAFF. DNA of the CDR3: TGCGCCAACAGCCAAGAAGCTGGGCCGAACACTGAAGCTTTCTTT.

This clonotype was detected once. The rearrangement joins TRBV10-3 to TRBJ2-3, with 7 bases lining up with TRBD2. The CDR3 spans 13 residues. Germline V gene lookup returns CDR1 ENHRY and CDR2 SYGVKD. V was pared by 7 bases and J by 4 bases, with 5 bases of the junction left unmatched. CDR3: CAITRERADTQYF. Here the CDR3 DNA reads TGTGCCATCACGCGGGAGCGAGCAGATACGCAGTATTTT.

This clonotype came up once. The junction departs from the called germline gene at one end, perhaps through a read error. V usage is TRBV7-7 and J usage is TRBJ2-1, with D possibly TRBD2 on 5 matching bases. The CDR3 runs to 13 residues. Germline CDR1 reads SSHAT; CDR2 reads FNYEAQ (reference sequence). The CDR3 nucleotides read TGTGCTAGCAGCCCTTCCCGAGGAGGTGAGCAGTTCTTC. Protein sequence: CASSPSRGGEQFF. Based on the CDR3 plus reference TRBV7-7 and TRBJ2-1, the full variable domain is GAGVSQSPRYKVTKRGQDVTLRCDPISSHATLYWYQQALGQGPEFLTYFNYEAQPDKSGLPSDRFSAERPEGSISTLTIQRTEQRDSAMYRCASSPSRGGEQFFGPGTRLTVL.

The genes are TRBV19 and TRBJ2-3; tentatively, D is TRBD1 or TRBD2 (6 bases each). V was shortened by 8 bases and J by 5 bases, with 14 bases between the two germline ends. In germline, CDR1 is LNHDA, CDR2 SQIVND (reference sequence). This CDR3 is built from 13 residues. The CDR3 DNA follows: TGTGCCAGTGGGGGGACATGGCAAGATACGCAGTATTTT. Amino acid sequence: CASGGTWQDTQYF.

The rearrangement joins TRBV2 to TRBJ2-7, with 12 positions matching TRBD1. V shed 10 bases, J shed 1 base, and the junction held 17 bases outside the gene matches. Per germline, CDR1 SNHLY and CDR2 FYNNEI. The CDR3 totals 18 residues. CDR3 coding DNA: TGTGCCATTCTCCGGGACAGGGGGCATACCACCCGATCCTACGAGCAGTACTTC. Protein sequence: CAILRDRGHTTRSYEQYF.

The V call is TRBV7-9, the J call TRBJ1-1; unclear D gene. This CDR3 comprises 17 residues. Germline V gene lookup returns CDR1 SEHNR and CDR2 FQNEAQ (reference sequence). V was pared by 1 base and J by 0 bases, with 15 bases between. The CDR3 loop is CASSLGGGRQMNTEAFF. In nucleotides, the CDR3 is TGTGCCAGCAGCTTAGGGGGTGGGCGGCAAATGAACACTGAAGCTTTCTTT.

In its sample, this clonotype was seen a few times. The DNA for the CDR3 is TGTGCCAGCAGCTTAGCGCTGGGGACCGGGGAGCTGTTTTTT. Its protein product is CASSLALGTGELFF. The chain has TRBV7-9 and TRBJ2-2; unclear D gene. Germline lookup yields CDR1 SEHNR and CDR2 FQNEAQ (reference sequence). The CDR3 sequence is 14 residues long. V lost 0 bases, J lost 5 bases, and 7 bases lay in between.

This clonotype was seen ten or more times. The chain couples TRBV6-4 to TRBJ2-3, with 9 positions matching TRBD2. J gave up 3 bases and V 2 bases, and 6 bases lay outside the gene matches. Germline-derived CDR1 and CDR2 are MRHNA and SNTAGT. The CDR3 spans 16 residues. CDR3 coding DNA: TGTGCCAGCAGTGACAGCGGGACTAGCAGTACAGATACGCAGTATTTT. Encoded protein: CASSDSGTSSTDTQYF.

The V gene is TRBV9, the J gene TRBJ2-7; 14 bases are a match to TRBD2. J was trimmed by 3 bases and V by 3 bases; bases with no gene match: 8. From germline, CDR1 is SGDLS and CDR2 YYNGEE. There are 17 residues in the CDR3. The chain's CDR3 is CASSAPVGTSGGYEQYF. CDR3 nucleotides: TGTGCCAGCAGCGCTCCGGTAGGGACTAGCGGGGGCTACGAGCAGTACTTC.

The rearrangement uses TRBV5-8 and TRBJ1-1; no reliable D call. CDR1 SGHTS and CDR2 YDEGEE come from the germline V gene. This CDR3 contains 14 residues. V lost 2 bases, J lost 4 bases, and 12 bases lay in between. The CDR3 sequence is CASSFRGLGTEAFF. CDR3 DNA sequence: TGTGCCAGCAGCTTTAGAGGGCTTGGCACTGAAGCTTTCTTT. The full variable domain, rest sourced from reference TRBV5-8 and TRBJ1-1, is EAGVTQSPTHLIKTRGQQATLRCSPISGHTSVYWYQQALGLGLQFLLWYDEGEERNRGNFPPRFSGRQFPNYSSELNVNALELEDSALYLCASSFRGLGTEAFFGQGTRLTVV.

The rearrangement joins TRBV20-1 to TRBJ2-7, with D unresolved. Germline V gene sequence: CDR1 DFQATT, CDR2 SNEGSKA (reference sequence). The CDR3 has 12 residues. Trimming cost V 4 bases and J 3 bases, with 10 bases left between them. CDR3: CSANPSNYEQYF. The DNA of the CDR3 is TGCAGTGCTAACCCTAGTAACTACGAGCAGTACTTC.

The table lists this clonotype with a count of one. V and J are TRBV9 and TRBJ1-6; TRBD1 is a possible D gene (5 bases). Between the trimmed V and J ends, which lost 2 bases and 6 bases, there was a span of 9 bases. CDR3 length: 14 amino acids. CDR1 is SGDLS and CDR2 is YYNGEE in the germline V gene. The CDR3 loop is CASSVGGFNSPLHF. As DNA, the CDR3 is TGTGCCAGCAGCGTGGGGGGGTTTAATTCACCCCTCCACTTT.

V usage is TRBV19 and J usage is TRBJ1-5; no reliable D call. The germline CDR1 and CDR2 sequences are LNHDA and SQIVND (reference sequence). V lost 6 bases, J lost 0 bases, and 3 bases lay in between. The CDR3 runs to 12 residues. DNA for the CDR3: TGTGCCAGTAGGGGTAGCAATCAGCCCCAGCATTTT. This translates into CASRGSNQPQHF.